Below are 5 T cell receptor beta chains sequenced from a single sample in a study of blood T cell repertoires in COVID-19 (TCRdb year 2020). The method behind the library was the immunoSEQ multiplex PCR assay. As stored in TCRdb, this immuneACCESS dataset retains in-frame rearrangements with V and J assigned. A fraction of the clones does not appear; measured against another copy, unresolved V genes explain less than half of the discrepancy, and the remainder lacks a known reason. This sample gives around 270,000 clones in total; around 89% of them show up just once. Jointly, the top ten make up around 4.4% of the sample. Sequencing input: peripheral blood. These receptors came from a man aged 40-49 years with acute or convalescent COVID-19.

The gene calls are TRBV30 and TRBJ1-1, with 8 nucleotides matching TRBD1. The CDR3 spans 13 residues. With V trimmed by 7 bases and J by 5 bases, 9 bases remained unmatched. Germline loops: CDR1 GTSNPN, CDR2 SVGIG (reference sequence). The CDR3 nucleotides are TGTGCCTCTAGTCAGGGGGCGCGGACTGAAGCTTTCTTT. Translation gives CASSQGARTEAFF.

This chain uses TRBV2 with TRBJ2-7; D possibly corresponds to TRBD2 (5 bases). This CDR3 has 13 amino acids. V lost 7 bases, J lost 5 bases, and 15 bases lay in between. The germline V gene encodes CDR1 SNHLY and CDR2 FYNNEI. For the CDR3, the DNA is TGTGCCAGCACGGGGAATAGTAGAGACGAGCAGTACTTC. Its translation: CASTGNSRDEQYF. Variable domain in full (rest from reference TRBV2 and TRBJ2-7): EPEVTQTPSHQVTQMGQEVILRCVPISNHLYFYWYRQILGQKVEFLVSFYNNEISEKSEIFDDQFSVERPDGSNFTLKIRSTKLEDSAMYFCASTGNSRDEQYFGPGTRLTVT.

The chain carries TRBV12-5 and TRBJ1-1, with a possible D match to TRBD1 (5 bases). Germline CDR1 LGHNT, CDR2 FRNRAP. The CDR3 contains 13 residues. The germline V and J ends were trimmed by 0 bases and 7 bases, with 9 bases remaining between them. CDR3 nucleotide sequence: TGTGCTAGTGGTTTGGTACAAGGGGTTGAAGCTTTCTTT. Its translation: CASGLVQGVEAFF.

The chain recombines TRBV7-8 with TRBJ1-2; TRBD1 might be the D (6 bases). The V end was cut by 3 bases, the J end by 4 bases, with 9 bases between. This CDR3 spans 13 amino acids. Germline CDR1 reads SGHVS; CDR2 reads FQNEAQ. The CDR3 sequence is CASSFGQFYGYTF. In nucleotides, the CDR3 is TGTGCCAGCAGCTTCGGACAGTTCTATGGCTACACCTTC.

The V gene is TRBV6-6, the J gene TRBJ2-4; D perhaps matches TRBD1 (6 bases). V was shortened by 8 bases and J by 0 bases, with 17 bases between the two germline ends. The CDR3 length is 16 residues. Germline lookup yields CDR1 MNHNY and CDR2 SVGAGI (reference sequence). CDR3 sequence reads: CASGGLGSLAKNIQYF. DNA of the CDR3: TGTGCCAGCGGGGGCTTGGGCAGTCTAGCCAAAAACATTCAGTACTTC.